The 26 T cell receptor beta chains below were found in one sample sequenced in a study of identical twins. TCRdb passed the 5' RACE reads through MiXCR, listing each CDR3 protein once. The sample has some 1,700,000 distinct CDR3 sequences, 25% to 35% seen once. Sequenced material: cord blood. The receptors originated from a newborn girl in good health.

This chain links TRBV4-1 with TRBJ2-1; TRBD2 aligns across 7 bases. V was clipped by 2 bases and J by 2 bases; unmatched bases: 6. CDR1 is MGHRA, CDR2 YSYEKL, per germline. The CDR3 is made up of 16 amino acids. The CDR3: CASSQPIAGPYNEQFF. The CDR3 nucleotides read TGCGCCAGCAGCCAACCTATAGCGGGCCCCTACAATGAGCAGTTCTTC.

This clonotype has at least ten counts. V gene TRBV27 combines with J gene TRBJ2-3, with D hard to call. Germline CDR1 is MNHEY and CDR2 is SMNVEV (reference sequence). The CDR3 totals 16 residues. The V end was cut by 7 bases, the J end by 0 bases, with 17 bases between. CDR3 residues: CASKTGFWSSTDTQYF. The CDR3 DNA reads TGTGCCAGCAAGACCGGTTTTTGGTCTAGCACAGATACGCAGTATTTT.

The chain combines TRBV7-2 with TRBJ2-2, with D possibly TRBD2 on 5 matching bases. V lost 5 bases, J lost 0 bases, and 19 bases lay in between. This CDR3 has 18 residues. Germline assignment: CDR1 SGHTA and CDR2 FQGNSA. CDR3 residues: CASSLFYRGTANTGELFF. The CDR3 nucleotides read TGTGCCAGCAGCCTGTTCTATCGGGGAACCGCGAACACCGGGGAGCTGTTTTTT.

This clonotype was seen more than once but under ten times. The V gene is TRBV5-1, the J gene TRBJ2-1; D remains unclear. V dropped 0 bases and J dropped 7 bases, with 8 bases sitting between them. CDR1 and CDR2 from the germline V gene are SGHRS and YFSETQ. This CDR3 spans 13 amino acids. The CDR3 nucleotides are TGCGCCAGCAGCTTGGATTTACCAAATGAGCAGTTCTTC. It yields the protein CASSLDLPNEQFF.

This chain joins TRBV11-2 and TRBJ2-7, with 9 bases fitting TRBD1. With V trimmed by 6 bases and J by 3 bases, 9 bases remained unmatched. Germline V gene sequence: CDR1 SGHAT, CDR2 FQNNGV. This CDR3 contains 15 residues. CDR3 amino acids: CASRGGGGQGYEQYF. As DNA, the CDR3 is TGTGCCAGCAGGGGTGGTGGGGGACAGGGCTACGAGCAGTACTTC.

The chain joins TRBV15 to TRBJ2-7; TRBD1 matches 9 bases. Germline trimming cut 4 bases from V and 5 bases from J; bases unmatched to any gene: 9. This CDR3 comprises 15 residues. The germline CDR1 and CDR2 sequences are LNHNV and YYDKDF (reference sequence). Here the CDR3 reads CATSKMDRGDDEQYF. The CDR3 DNA is TGTGCCACCAGCAAGATGGACAGGGGCGACGACGAGCAGTACTTC.

Note on this clonotype: One end of the junction fails to match germline, which may point to a read error. The gene calls are TRBV27 and TRBJ1-2; D remains ambiguous. This CDR3 spans 14 amino acids. Germline lookup yields CDR1 MNHEY and CDR2 SMNVEV (reference sequence). The CDR3, as DNA: TGTGCCGGCAGTCCAAATGGGCCCTTCTATGGCTACACCTTC. Encoded protein: CAGSPNGPFYGYTF.

This chain uses TRBV12-3 or TRBV12-4 with TRBJ2-1, with TRBD2 matching over 9 bases. The J call may be in error: the DNA end matches TRBJ2-7 better. The CDR3 length is 15 residues. The CDR3: CASSLGGGVYNEQYF. The CDR3 DNA reads as TGTGCCAGCAGTTTGGGCGGGGGGGTATACAATGAGCAGTACTTC.

This clonotype was counted a single time. This chain connects TRBV7-6 to TRBJ1-3; the D gene is possibly TRBD1 (5 bases). CDR3 length: 16 residues. V was cut by 5 bases and J by 0 bases, with 14 bases left in between. Germline V gives CDR1 SGHVS, CDR2 FNYEAQ. The CDR3 loop is CASSEPGRLSGNTIYF. DNA for the CDR3: TGTGCCAGCAGCGAACCGGGACGACTCTCTGGAAACACCATATATTTT.

This clonotype was detected only a few times. This chain uses TRBV12-3 or TRBV12-4 with TRBJ2-5; D is unresolved. Trimming stripped 7 bases from V and 7 bases from J, with 16 bases between. The CDR3 is 13 amino acids. The CDR3 sequence is CASTLVGTATQYF. Here the CDR3 DNA reads TGTGCCAGCACCCTAGTGGGAACAGCGACCCAGTACTTC.

The chain combines TRBV28 with TRBJ1-2, with 10 positions matching TRBD1. Germline assignment: CDR1 MDHEN and CDR2 SYDVKM. This CDR3 is built from 13 residues. After removal of 9 bases from V and 4 bases from J, the junction contained 5 bases not matched to a gene. The CDR3 here is CARGQGQGYGYTF. CDR3 bases: TGTGCCAGGGGACAGGGGCAAGGCTATGGCTACACCTTC.

This clonotype was observed a single time. One base away lies a much larger clone, so this may be a sequencing read error. The rearrangement joins TRBV25-1 to TRBJ2-1, with TRBD2 matching 8 bases. Germline V gene sequence: CDR1 MGHDK, CDR2 SYGVNS. The CDR3 covers 16 residues. The CDR3 here is CASGEFETSAYNEQFF. DNA of the CDR3: TGTGCCAGCGGTGAATTTGAGACTAGCGCCTACAATGAGCAGTTCTTC.

J is TRBJ2-3 and V is TRBV5-1; TRBD2 agrees at 10 bases. V lost 1 base, J lost 1 base, and 6 bases stayed unmatched. Germline V lookup: CDR1 SGHRS, CDR2 YFSETQ. The CDR3 length is 17 residues. CDR3 coding DNA: TGCGCCAGCAGCTTGTACCCTACTAGCGGGGGCACAGATACGCAGTATTTT. Translating gives CASSLYPTSGGTDTQYF.

The genes are TRBV12-3 or TRBV12-4 and TRBJ1-2; no firm D call. V shed 5 bases and J shed 4 bases, with 11 bases lying between them. CDR3 size: 13 residues. CDR3 bases: TGTGCCAGCAGTCCCGTCGCAGTCTATGGCTACACCTTC. Translated: CASSPVAVYGYTF.

For this clonotype: With a much larger clone just one base away, this may be a read error. The genes are TRBV4-2 and TRBJ1-2, with a possible D match to TRBD1 (6 bases). The CDR3 loop spans 15 amino acids. Germline V gives CDR1 LGHNA, CDR2 YNFKEQ. The CDR3 sequence is CVSSQALSGGSGYTF. The CDR3 coding sequence is TGTGTCAGCAGCCAAGCCCTCAGTGGGGGCAGCGGCTACACCTTC.

The chain joins TRBV7-2 to TRBJ2-1; TRBD2 agrees at 15 bases. Trimming removed 2 bases from V and 8 bases from J; junction bases left unmatched: 4. The CDR3 contains 16 residues. CDR1 is SGHTA and CDR2 is FQGNSA in the germline V gene. As DNA, the CDR3 is TGTGCCAGCAGCTTATCCGGGACTAGCGGGAGGTATGAGCAGTTCTTC. It yields the protein CASSLSGTSGRYEQFF.

In this sample, this clonotype turned up a few times. This sequence joins TRBV4-1 and TRBJ2-4; no definite D call. The better agreement between TRBJ2-7 and the DNA end casts doubt on the J call. Germline lookup yields CDR1 MGHRA and CDR2 YSYEKL. The CDR3 consists of 13 residues. The CDR3 spells CASSQDGVAEQYF. CDR3 nucleotides: TGCGCCAGCAGCCAAGATGGGGTCGCCGAGCAGTACTTC.

This clonotype has a count of ten or more. The rearrangement joins TRBV28 to TRBJ2-7; no clear D. Germline assignment: CDR1 MDHEN and CDR2 SYDVKM. The CDR3 runs to 11 residues. Trimming removed 6 bases from V and 4 bases from J, with 7 bases in between. The CDR3 here is CASSVRYEQYF. In nucleotides, the CDR3 is TGTGCCAGCAGCGTTCGATACGAGCAGTACTTC.

In its sample, this clonotype was seen a few times. The rearrangement joins TRBV15 to TRBJ1-5; D is unclear. Germline CDR1 reads LNHNV; CDR2 reads YYDKDF (reference sequence). Trimming cost V 1 base and J 0 bases, with 7 bases left between them. CDR3 length: 15 amino acids. CDR3 nucleotide sequence: TGTGCCACCAGCAGAGGACGTTATAGCAATCAGCCCCAGCATTTT. Its protein product is CATSRGRYSNQPQHF.

The chain employs TRBV2 and TRBJ1-2, with D possibly TRBD1 on 5 matching bases. The V and J ends lost 1 base and 2 bases respectively, with 11 bases between them. CDR1 is SNHLY, CDR2 FYNNEI, per germline. CDR3 length: 15 amino acids. The CDR3, as DNA: TGTGCCAGCAGTGAAGAACCAGGGAGGAACTATGGCTACACCTTC. Translation gives CASSEEPGRNYGYTF.

The gene calls are TRBV4-2 and TRBJ2-7; D might be TRBD2 (5 bases). The length of the CDR3 is 15 residues. The V end was cut by 0 bases, the J end by 0 bases, with 9 bases between. The germline V gene has CDR1 LGHNA and CDR2 YNFKEQ. The DNA for the CDR3 is TGTGCCAGCAGCCAAGAGTCCAGCGGCTCCTACGAGCAGTACTTC. This sequence encodes CASSQESSGSYEQYF.

The rearrangement uses TRBV7-9 and TRBJ2-7; 12 bases align to TRBD2. The junction had 11 bases not matched to a gene; V was cut back by 0 bases and J by 2 bases. CDR1 and CDR2 (germline): SEHNR, FQNEAQ (reference sequence). This CDR3 has 19 residues. The CDR3 here is CASSLATLKTSGGPYEQYF. Here the CDR3 DNA reads TGTGCCAGCAGCTTAGCTACGTTAAAGACTAGCGGGGGACCCTACGAGCAGTACTTC.

V and J are TRBV20-1 and TRBJ2-3; tentatively, D is TRBD1 (8 bases). Per the germline V gene, CDR1 is DFQATT and CDR2 is SNEGSKA (reference sequence). The length of the CDR3 is 17 residues. V lost 1 base and J 1 base, leaving 18 bases between the germline ends. The CDR3 DNA follows: TGCAGTGCTAGAGCAATGCGGGGGACAGGTGGCACAGATACGCAGTATTTT. Translating gives CSARAMRGTGGTDTQYF.

The chain carries TRBV12-3 or TRBV12-4 and TRBJ2-2; D gene ambiguous. Trimming stripped 1 base from V and 1 base from J, with 10 bases between. The CDR3 is made up of 16 amino acids. CDR3 coding DNA: TGTGCCAGCAGTTTAGTGGCGGTTAAGAACACCGGGGAGCTGTTTTTT. Protein sequence: CASSLVAVKNTGELFF.

The sample holds a few counts of this clonotype. V usage is TRBV19 and J usage is TRBJ2-1, with TRBD2 matching over 8 bases. The J call may not be correct, given that the DNA end is closer to TRBJ2-7. Germline CDR1 is LNHDA and CDR2 is SQIVND (reference sequence). The CDR3 runs to 16 residues. The CDR3 reads CASSPQRGSSYNEQYF. The CDR3 nucleotides are TGTGCCAGTAGTCCCCAGCGGGGGAGCTCCTACAATGAGCAGTACTTC.

This clonotype was seen a few times. The V and J genes are TRBV5-1 and TRBJ2-6; the D is unclear. The germline gives CDR1 SGHRS, CDR2 YFSETQ. CDR3 length: 17 amino acids. V lost 0 bases and J 2 bases, leaving 12 bases between the germline ends. The CDR3 DNA follows: TGCGCCAGCAGCTTGGCCCAAAGTTACACTGGGGCCAACGTCCTGACTTTC. The encoded protein is CASSLAQSYTGANVLTF. Drawing the rest from reference TRBV5-1 and TRBJ2-6, the complete variable domain is KAGVTQTPRYLIKTRGQQVTLSCSPISGHRSVSWYQQTPGQGLQFLFEYFSETQRNKGNFPGRFSGRQFSNSRSEMNVSTLELGDSALYLCASSLAQSYTGANVLTFGAGSRLTVL.